These 17 T cell receptor beta chains were sequenced from one sample in a study of T-cell reconstitution after alpha-beta-depleted transplantation in children. Construction of the TCRbeta library involved unique molecular identifiers. TCRdb analysed the PCR reads with MiXCR anew, one entry per CDR3 protein. The repertoire holds just over 950,000 distinct CDR3 sequences, with around 30% as singletons. The material was PBMCs, mostly from graft donor cells, obtained 360 days after TCRalphabeta/CD19-depleted stem cell transplant. These receptors all stem from a boy in the first two years of life who had a stem cell transplant for SCID, so the T cells may come from the graft donor.

This clonotype was seen ten or more times. The chain has TRBV2 and TRBJ1-5, with 8 positions matching TRBD1. J lost 1 base, V lost 5 bases, and 4 bases had no gene match. In germline, CDR1 is SNHLY, CDR2 FYNNEI. The CDR3 extends over 15 amino acids. The CDR3 here is CASSQQGGSNQPQHF. The CDR3 DNA follows: TGTGCCAGCAGTCAACAGGGGGGAAGCAATCAGCCCCAGCATTTT.

The V and J genes are TRBV4-3 and TRBJ1-3; 8 bases match TRBD1. CDR3 length: 16 amino acids. V shed 0 bases and J 3 bases; nucleotides not matched to a gene: 4. Germline-derived CDR1 and CDR2 are LGHNA and YSLEER. CDR3 sequence (DNA): TGCGCCAGCAGCCAAGATCCCAGGGGGCTTGGAAACACCATATATTTT. This codes for CASSQDPRGLGNTIYF.

This clonotype appeared a few times. The rearrangement uses TRBV20-1 and TRBJ2-1; D is tentatively TRBD1 or TRBD2 (6 bases each). With 3 bases removed from V and 6 bases from J, the gap between germline ends came to 9 bases. CDR1 and CDR2 (germline): DFQATT, SNEGSKA (reference sequence). This CDR3 has 12 residues. In DNA, the CDR3 is TGCAGTGCTAGGGGGGGCGTCAATGAGCAGTTCTTC. This gives the protein CSARGGVNEQFF.

In this sample, this clonotype turned up a few times. V gene TRBV25-1 combines with J gene TRBJ2-3; 8 nucleotides match TRBD1. The V gene's germline CDR1 is MGHDK and CDR2 SYGVNS. V shed 4 bases, J shed 3 bases, and the junction held 6 bases outside the gene matches. This CDR3 is built from 15 residues. The CDR3: CASSVRTGTTDTQYF. In DNA form, the CDR3 reads TGTGCCAGCAGTGTCCGGACAGGGACAACAGATACGCAGTATTTT.

This clonotype was detected a few times. The rearrangement uses TRBV12-3 or TRBV12-4 and TRBJ2-1, with TRBD2 identical over 12 bases. The CDR3 runs 17 residues. J gave up 5 bases and V 5 bases, and 10 bases lay outside the gene matches. The CDR3 sequence: CASSPRGTSGHNNEQFF. The CDR3 DNA reads TGTGCCAGCAGTCCTAGGGGGACTAGCGGGCATAACAATGAGCAGTTCTTC.

This clonotype was counted between two and nine times. This chain links TRBV25-1 with TRBJ2-2; 7 positions agree with TRBD2. Germline loops: CDR1 MGHDK, CDR2 SYGVNS. The CDR3 runs 15 residues. The J segment lost 5 bases and the V segment lost 4 bases, leaving 7 bases of the junction unmatched. The CDR3 nucleotides read TGTGCCAGCAGTGCCGGGGGGTATCGGACCGGGGAGCTGTTTTTT. Translating gives CASSAGGYRTGELFF.

This sequence joins TRBV5-1 and TRBJ2-2; TRBD2 aligns across 11 bases. J was trimmed by 4 bases and V by 4 bases; bases with no gene match: 3. The CDR3 loop spans 15 amino acids. Germline CDR1 reads SGHRS; CDR2 reads YFSETQ. CDR3 loop: CASSKTSGVTGELFF. The CDR3 nucleotides read TGCGCCAGCAGCAAGACTAGCGGGGTCACCGGGGAGCTGTTTTTT.

This chain links TRBV25-1 with TRBJ1-1; 8 nucleotides match TRBD1. Trimming removed 1 base from V and 6 bases from J; junction bases left unmatched: 25. Per germline, CDR1 MGHDK and CDR2 SYGVNS. The CDR3 is 21 residues long. CDR3 DNA sequence: TGTGCCAGCAGTGAATGGGTGAGTGGACAGGGAATTTCTCCCACTGGGGCTGAAGCTTTCTTT. The encoded protein is CASSEWVSGQGISPTGAEAFF.

This clonotype showed up just a few times. The chain has TRBV20-1 and TRBJ2-1, with a possible D match to TRBD1 (6 bases). The germline V gene encodes CDR1 DFQATT and CDR2 SNEGSKA (reference sequence). V dropped 5 bases and J dropped 3 bases, with 11 bases sitting between them. The CDR3 spans 13 residues. CDR3 sequence reads: CSARQAHYNEQFF. The DNA for the CDR3 is TGCAGTGCTCGACAGGCCCACTACAATGAGCAGTTCTTC.

Only one count was recorded for this clonotype. This chain joins TRBV3-1 and TRBJ2-3; TRBD2 agrees at 13 bases. Germline V gives CDR1 LGHDT, CDR2 YNNKEL (reference sequence). The ends lost 6 bases at V and 7 bases at J; junction bases unmatched: 7. The CDR3 loop spans 15 amino acids. CDR3 residues: CASRRLAGGKNTQYF. The CDR3 DNA sequence: TGTGCCAGCAGGCGACTAGCGGGGGGTAAAAATACGCAGTATTTT.

The chain carries TRBV28 and TRBJ1-5; D unclear. The V gene lost 3 bases and the J gene lost 0 bases, with 12 bases spanning the gap. Per the germline V gene, CDR1 is MDHEN and CDR2 is SYDVKM. The CDR3 covers 16 residues. CDR3 loop: CASSFVAVFSNQPQHF. As DNA, the CDR3 is TGTGCCAGCAGTTTTGTGGCTGTATTTAGCAATCAGCCCCAGCATTTT.

The chain couples TRBV12-5 to TRBJ2-7; TRBD1 is a possible D gene (6 bases). Trimming removed 5 bases at V and 2 bases at J, with 16 bases between. Germline CDR1 reads LGHNT; CDR2 reads FRNRAP. The CDR3 spans 15 residues. The CDR3 DNA follows: TGTGCTAGTGGTCACCCCACAGGGATCACCTACGAGCAGTACTTC. It is translated as CASGHPTGITYEQYF.

The rearrangement uses TRBV4-1 and TRBJ1-1; perhaps TRBD1 as D (5 bases). The CDR3 extends over 16 amino acids. V shed 4 bases and J shed 3 bases, with 18 bases lying between them. Germline V CDR1 and CDR2: MGHRA, YSYEKL. CDR3 protein: CASSLNTGYSDTEAFF. CDR3 sequence (DNA): TGCGCCAGCAGCCTAAACACAGGTTACTCGGACACTGAAGCTTTCTTT.

The sample holds a few counts of this clonotype. This chain uses TRBV10-3 with TRBJ2-7; D may be TRBD1 or TRBD2 (6 bases each). In germline, CDR1 is ENHRY, CDR2 SYGVKD. The CDR3 is 16 amino acids. Trimming took 0 bases from V and 3 from J, leaving 15 bases between them. The chain's CDR3 is CAISESGGLPNYEQYF. CDR3 nucleotides: TGTGCCATCAGTGAGTCAGGGGGGCTTCCTAACTACGAGCAGTACTTC.

This clonotype was observed once. CDR3 in amino acids: CASSVTGTRYTGEKLFF. CDR3 nucleotides: TGTGCCAGCAGCGTTACCGGGACTCGTTACACTGGGGAAAAACTGTTTTTT. The rearrangement joins TRBV7-2 to TRBJ1-4, with D maybe TRBD1 (5 bases). Trimming took off 5 bases at V and 8 bases at J, with 24 bases between the two ends. CDR1 and CDR2 from the germline V gene are SGHTA and FQGNSA. This CDR3 is 17 amino acids long.

This clonotype was counted only a few times. The chain couples TRBV12-3 or TRBV12-4 to TRBJ1-5; 8 nucleotides line up with TRBD1. The CDR3 sequence is 15 residues long. Unmatched junction bases numbered 3, after V lost 3 bases and J lost 2 bases. The CDR3 region is CASSLQGARNQPQHF. For the CDR3, the DNA is TGTGCCAGCAGTTTGCAGGGGGCGCGCAATCAGCCCCAGCATTTT.

The genes are TRBV5-1 and TRBJ1-4; 7 bases fit TRBD1. The trim removed 5 bases at V and 7 bases at J, leaving 8 bases unmatched. The CDR3 totals 14 residues. Per the germline V gene, CDR1 is SGHRS and CDR2 is YFSETQ. Here the CDR3 DNA reads TGCGCCAGCAGGCGTGGGACAGACATTGAAAAACTGTTTTTT. This translates into CASRRGTDIEKLFF. The full variable domain, with the rest looked up from reference TRBV5-1 and TRBJ1-4, is KAGVTQTPRYLIKTRGQQVTLSCSPISGHRSVSWYQQTPGQGLQFLFEYFSETQRNKGNFPGRFSGRQFSNSRSEMNVSTLELGDSALYLCASRRGTDIEKLFFGSGTQLSVL.